This TCR beta chain stems from a study of blood T cell repertoires in COVID-19. The CDR3 runs to 13 residues. Trimming removed 5 bases at V and 3 bases at J, with 10 bases between. Per germline, CDR1 SEHNR and CDR2 FQNEAQ (reference sequence). Only in-frame clones appear in the TCRdb table, and some are missing; sequencing was by immunoSEQ multiplex PCR. Of around 150,000 clones listed, 70% to 80% are singletons. This receptor was obtained from a woman over 75 with active or convalescent COVID-19. Sequencing was carried out using peripheral blood. This sequence joins TRBV7-9 and TRBJ1-1; no firm D call. In DNA, the CDR3 is TGTGCCAGCAGCCCCTCTTCCTACACTGAAGCTTTCTTT. Translated: CASSPSSYTEAFF.